At least ten counts were recorded for the clone carrying this T cell receptor beta chain. Its antigen is undetermined. TCRdb independently ran MiXCR on the RACE reads; one entry per CDR3 protein. The sample carries tens of thousands of distinct CDR3 sequences, about 8% recorded once. The data originate from a study of human T cells and chemical hapten exposure. Study findings and constraints: Alopecia affecting every donor means their immune response may not match healthy people's.

Indicated time point: patch test 2, 6 weeks after DPC sensitization. Treatment given: therapeutic diphenylcyclopropenone sensitization with weekly scalp DPC. Total RNA was isolated from whole blood that had not been fractionated. CDR3 size: 16 residues. CDR1 and CDR2 (germline): MNHEY, SVGAGI. V shed 0 bases and J shed 4 bases, with 13 bases lying between them. The V and J genes are TRBV6-5 and TRBJ2-1; D might be TRBD1 or TRBD2, each matching 6 bases. The sequence was collected from a woman aged 50 to 65 with alopecia areata. Some clones in this sample may be carry-over from other donors' samples. The sequencing used whole blood, collected in connection with sensitization to the hapten diphenylcyclopropenone (DPC). This chain's CDR3 is CASSYSTGAGYNEQFF. The DNA for the CDR3 is TGTGCCAGCAGTTACTCGACGGGGGCAGGGTACAATGAGCAGTTCTTC.